The 22 T cell receptor beta chains reported below all come from one sample, sequenced in a study of T cell changes during pregnancy in multiple sclerosis. The table came from immunoSEQ multiplex PCR; TCRdb's copy has only in-frame clones and leaves some out. The sample records 55,000 to 75,000 clones, 90% to 95% being singletons. Sequencing used CD8+ T cells from peripheral blood mononuclear cells, obtained in the second trimester of pregnancy. The receptors originated from a female donor with multiple sclerosis, enrolled in a pregnancy study.

The gene calls are TRBV7-9 and TRBJ1-4; 12 nucleotides line up with TRBD1. V lost 5 bases and J lost 8; bases outside the gene matches: 15. Germline V lookup: CDR1 SEHNR, CDR2 FQNEAQ (reference sequence). The CDR3 contains 18 residues. CDR3 DNA: TGTGCCAGCAGCGGCCTAACGGGACAGGGGGCTTTGGGAGAAAAACTGTTTTTT. Translated: CASSGLTGQGALGEKLFF.

This chain connects TRBV19 to TRBJ2-1; possibly TRBD2 for D (6 bases). Germline values: CDR1 LNHDA, CDR2 SQIVND (reference sequence). The CDR3 is 15 residues long. V was shortened by 1 base and J by 3 bases, with 10 bases between the two germline ends. Here the CDR3 reads CASSIGTTVYNEQFF. The CDR3 DNA is TGTGCCAGTAGTATAGGGACTACTGTCTACAATGAGCAGTTCTTC.

V gene TRBV7-9 combines with J gene TRBJ2-3; D is perhaps TRBD1 (6 bases). Trimming removed 5 bases at V and 5 bases at J, with 20 bases between. CDR1 and CDR2 (germline): SEHNR, FQNEAQ (reference sequence). The CDR3 extends over 16 amino acids. The CDR3 is CASSPPGDAQGDTQYF. The CDR3 nucleotides are TGTGCCAGCAGCCCCCCAGGGGACGCTCAGGGAGATACGCAGTATTTT.

The chain uses TRBV5-1 and TRBJ2-7, with 7 bases that match TRBD1. The CDR3 sequence is 16 residues long. Germline V CDR1 and CDR2: SGHRS, YFSETQ. Losses at the gene ends were 4 bases for V and 0 bases for J; bases not matched to a gene: 10. CDR3 amino acids: CASSPDPGQPSYEQYF. CDR3 sequence (DNA): TGCGCCAGCAGCCCAGATCCGGGACAGCCCTCCTACGAGCAGTACTTC.

The rearrangement uses TRBV9 and TRBJ2-3; the D gene is possibly TRBD2 (5 bases). This CDR3 comprises 15 residues. Per the germline V gene, CDR1 is SGDLS and CDR2 is YYNGEE. V was clipped by 0 bases and J by 0 bases, with 8 bases between them. The CDR3 reads CASSVGGRSTDTQYF. CDR3 in DNA: TGTGCCAGCAGCGTAGGAGGGAGAAGCACAGATACGCAGTATTTT.

V and J are TRBV4-1 and TRBJ1-4; TRBD1 matches 10 bases. Germline CDR1 MGHRA, CDR2 YSYEKL. With 3 bases clipped from V and 5 bases from J, the junction kept 15 bases outside the gene matches. This CDR3 has 19 residues. The CDR3 reads CASSQTDRGRGSGNEKLFF. CDR3 DNA sequence: TGCGCCAGCAGCCAGACCGACAGGGGGCGCGGGAGTGGGAATGAAAAACTGTTTTTT.

The chain has TRBV9 and TRBJ2-1; 13 bases align to TRBD2. The CDR3 has 17 residues. Germline trimming cut 0 bases from V and 0 bases from J; bases unmatched to any gene: 0. Germline CDR1 reads SGDLS; CDR2 reads YYNGEE. DNA for the CDR3: TGTGCCAGCAGCGTAGGGACTAGCGGGAGCTCCTACAATGAGCAGTTCTTC. Translating it yields CASSVGTSGSSYNEQFF.

The J gene is TRBJ2-3, the V gene TRBV7-9, with D possibly being TRBD2 (6 bases). CDR3 size: 16 residues. In germline, CDR1 is SEHNR, CDR2 FQNEAQ (reference sequence). Trimming removed 5 bases from V and 5 bases from J, with 20 bases in between. The CDR3 DNA sequence: TGTGCCAGCAGCAAACGCCAGGAGGGCCTAATAGATACGCAGTATTTT. Its translation: CASSKRQEGLIDTQYF.

In the case of this clone: This sample also contains other DNA sequences that code for the same CDR3. The rearrangement uses TRBV30 and TRBJ2-7, with D possibly matching TRBD2 (5 bases). V was pared by 0 bases and J by 4 bases, with 10 bases between. Germline loops: CDR1 GTSNPN, CDR2 SVGIG (reference sequence). The CDR3 totals 13 residues. The CDR3 sequence is CAWSVGGAYEQYF. In DNA, the CDR3 is TGTGCCTGGAGTGTAGGAGGTGCTTACGAGCAGTACTTC.

About this clone: One junction end disagrees with the germline gene, perhaps due to a read error. This sequence joins TRBV11-2 and TRBJ2-7; 8 bases match TRBD2. CDR3 length: 11 residues. Germline lookup yields CDR1 SGHAT and CDR2 FQNNGV. CDR3 sequence: CASSDPQREHF. CDR3 nucleotide sequence: TGTGCCAGCAGCGACCCTCAGCGGGAGCACTTC.

The CDR3 region has the DNA TGTGCCAGCGGGGACAGGCTGGAGAACACTGAAGCTTTCTTT. This sequence encodes CASGDRLENTEAFF. V gene TRBV19 combines with J gene TRBJ1-1; 8 nucleotides line up with TRBD1. CDR1 is LNHDA and CDR2 is SQIVND in the germline V gene (reference sequence). The CDR3 covers 14 residues. Trimming cost V 9 bases and J 1 base; bases outside gene matches: 7.

The rearrangement uses TRBV13 and TRBJ1-2; 7 bases line up with TRBD1. Trimming removed 5 bases from V and 1 base from J; junction bases left unmatched: 7. CDR1 is PRHDT and CDR2 is FYEKMQ in the germline V gene (reference sequence). The CDR3 totals 15 residues. In DNA form, the CDR3 reads TGTGCCAGCAGCCCCCGGGACAGTATTAACTATGGCTACACCTTC. Protein product: CASSPRDSINYGYTF.

V is TRBV4-1 and J is TRBJ2-7; TRBD2 matches at 7 bases. Per the germline V gene, CDR1 is MGHRA and CDR2 is YSYEKL. CDR3 length: 15 amino acids. V dropped 1 base and J dropped 2; count of bases not matched to a gene: 5. Here the CDR3 reads CASSQVAGATYEQYF. DNA for the CDR3: TGCGCCAGCAGCCAAGTTGCGGGAGCGACCTACGAGCAGTACTTC.

The rearrangement links TRBV7-9 to TRBJ2-3; D is ambiguous. Per the germline V gene, CDR1 is SEHNR and CDR2 is FQNEAQ (reference sequence). V lost 1 base and J lost 0, with 8 bases in between. The CDR3 runs to 15 residues. DNA of the CDR3: TGTGCCAGCAGCTTAGTTGGCGGTAGCACAGATACGCAGTATTTT. It yields the protein CASSLVGGSTDTQYF.

The J gene is TRBJ1-2, the V gene TRBV4-2, with TRBD1 matching over 7 bases. Per the germline V gene, CDR1 is LGHNA and CDR2 is YNFKEQ. Trimming took 4 bases from V and 0 from J; bases not matched to a gene: 20. CDR3 length: 20 amino acids. As DNA, the CDR3 is TGTGCCAGCAGCCTGATTATCCAAGATCTCCACAGGGGAACTAACTATGGCTACACCTTC. Protein product: CASSLIIQDLHRGTNYGYTF.

V is TRBV2 and J is TRBJ2-7; D perhaps matches TRBD1 (6 bases). V lost 6 bases, J lost 2 bases, and 11 bases lay in between. Germline values: CDR1 SNHLY, CDR2 FYNNEI. This CDR3 is built from 13 residues. CDR3 sequence: CASRETGPYEQYF. In DNA form, the CDR3 reads TGTGCCAGCAGGGAGACAGGTCCCTACGAGCAGTACTTC. The full variable domain, its missing parts supplied by reference TRBV2 and TRBJ2-7, is EPEVTQTPSHQVTQMGQEVILRCVPISNHLYFYWYRQILGQKVEFLVSFYNNEISEKSEIFDDQFSVERPDGSNFTLKIRSTKLEDSAMYFCASRETGPYEQYFGPGTRLTVT.

V usage is TRBV9 and J usage is TRBJ1-2; 9 positions agree with TRBD1. V was pared by 3 bases and J by 4 bases, with 10 bases of the junction left unmatched. The CDR3 is 16 residues long. The germline V gene has CDR1 SGDLS and CDR2 YYNGEE. CDR3 nucleotides: TGTGCCAGCAGCGCGGACAGGGGAGCACGAGGCTATGGCTACACCTTC. Its translation is CASSADRGARGYGYTF. Full variable domain (rest looked up from reference TRBV9 and TRBJ1-2): DSGVTQTPKHLITATGQRVTLRCSPRSGDLSVYWYQQSLDQGLQFLIQYYNGEERAKGNILERFSAQQFPDLHSELNLSSLELGDSALYFCASSADRGARGYGYTFGSGTRLTVV.

The chain has TRBV5-6 and TRBJ2-7; TRBD2 agrees at 7 bases. This CDR3 has 12 residues. J lost 7 bases, V lost 4 bases, and 5 bases had no gene match. Germline V gene sequence: CDR1 SGHDT, CDR2 YYEEEE. The CDR3 region has the DNA TGTGCCAGCAGCATGGACGGGAGGGAGCAGTACTTC. Encoded protein: CASSMDGREQYF.

A word on this clone: Other DNA sequences within the sample encode an identical CDR3. The CDR3 loop is CASSSGLAVYEQYF. CDR3 DNA sequence: TGTGCCAGCAGTTCCGGACTAGCGGTCTACGAGCAGTACTTC. The J gene is TRBJ2-7, the V gene TRBV27; 10 nucleotides agree with TRBD2. The V gene's germline CDR1 is MNHEY and CDR2 SMNVEV (reference sequence). The CDR3 sequence is 14 residues long. V gave up 4 bases and J gave up 3 bases; unmatched junction bases: 3.

This clone appeared once. The V and J genes are TRBV6-1 and TRBJ1-3; 7 nucleotides match TRBD1. CDR1 MNHNS and CDR2 SASEGT come from the germline V gene. V lost 10 bases, J lost 4 bases, and 7 bases stayed unmatched. There are 13 residues in the CDR3. The CDR3 region has the DNA TGTGCCACCGTGACAGGGCCAGGAAACACCATATATTTT. Protein product: CATVTGPGNTIYF.

This clone was counted a single time. The DNA is omitted, as the CDR3 cannot be located on it reliably, and the CDR3 follows TCRdb's listing. The chain uses TRBV27 and TRBJ2-3; the table calls TRBD2, which could not be checked here. Germline loops: CDR1 MNHEY, CDR2 SMNVEV (reference sequence). The CDR3 is made up of 17 amino acids, end residues included. The CDR3 is CASSILGGRPRTDTQYF.

This clone appeared a single time. V is TRBV5-5 and J is TRBJ2-1; tentative D call: TRBD2 (5 bases). This CDR3 contains 12 residues. CDR1 is SGHKS and CDR2 is YYEKEE in the germline V gene (reference sequence). V was cut by 2 bases and J by 7 bases, with 7 bases left in between. CDR3 loop: CASSFTGNEQFF. The DNA for the CDR3 is TGTGCCAGCAGCTTTACGGGAAATGAGCAGTTCTTC.